Listed below are T cell receptor beta chains from one sample, sequenced in a study of cytomegalovirus exposure and HLA in healthy donors. TCRdb's copy holds only in-frame clones and misses some; the assay was immunoSEQ multiplex PCR. The sample records some 240,000 clones, around 73% being singletons. The sequencing sample was made of PBMCs. These receptors were obtained from a male donor in good health and CMV-seronegative. Both conserved end residues are part of each CDR3. D genes are given only for firm matches. Size tells how often a clone was seen (once, few, many) or the class of an expanded clone, and some rows leave it out.

cdr3_aa: CASTNRGDQPQHF
cdr3_nt: TGTGCCAGTACCAACCGGGGTGATCAGCCCCAGCATTTT
clone_size: -
v_call: TRBV19
j_call: TRBJ1-5
d_call: -

cdr3_aa: CASSVRAGGWSTGELFF
cdr3_nt: TGTGCCAGCAGCGTACGAGCGGGAGGTTGGTCGACCGGGGAGCTGTTTTTT
clone_size: -
v_call: TRBV9
j_call: TRBJ2-2
d_call: TRBD2

cdr3_aa: CASSEMGQENTEAFF
cdr3_nt: TGTGCCAGCAGTGAAATGGGGCAGGAGAACACTGAAGCTTTCTTT
clone_size: -
v_call: TRBV2
j_call: TRBJ1-1
d_call: -

cdr3_aa: CASTLIGDSPLHF
cdr3_nt: TGCGCCAGCACCTTGATCGGGGATTCACCCCTCCACTTT
clone_size: few
v_call: TRBV5-1
j_call: TRBJ1-6
d_call: -

cdr3_aa: CASSHHGGTEAFF
cdr3_nt: TGTGCCAGCAGCCATCACGGAGGGACTGAAGCTTTCTTT
clone_size: -
v_call: TRBV14
j_call: TRBJ1-1
d_call: -

cdr3_aa: CASSLRDTLVYEQYF
cdr3_nt: TGTGCCAGCAGCTTACGGGACACCCTGGTTTACGAGCAGTACTTC
clone_size: -
v_call: TRBV7-2
j_call: TRBJ2-7
d_call: -

cdr3_aa: CASRDRGLTEAFF
cdr3_nt: TGTGCCAGCAGGGACAGGGGGCTCACTGAAGCTTTCTTT
clone_size: -
v_call: TRBV6-1
j_call: TRBJ1-1
d_call: TRBD1

cdr3_aa: CASSQGLEQYF
cdr3_nt: TGCGCCAGCAGCCAAGGTCTCGAGCAGTACTTC
clone_size: few
v_call: TRBV4-1
j_call: TRBJ2-7
d_call: -

cdr3_aa: CASSYSPGAPYEQYF
cdr3_nt: TGTGCCAGCAGTTACTCCCCAGGGGCACCCTACGAGCAGTACTTC
clone_size: -
v_call: TRBV6-5
j_call: TRBJ2-7
d_call: -

cdr3_aa: CSVDLGDSGANVLTF
cdr3_nt: TGCAGCGTTGATCTAGGCGACTCTGGGGCCAACGTCCTGACTTTC
clone_size: -
v_call: TRBV29-1
j_call: TRBJ2-6
d_call: -

cdr3_aa: CASSEFRGLAKNIQYF
cdr3_nt: TGCGCCAGCAGTGAGTTCCGGGGATTAGCCAAAAACATTCAGTACTTC
clone_size: -
v_call: TRBV10-1
j_call: TRBJ2-4
d_call: -

cdr3_aa: CATSLRAATDTQYF
cdr3_nt: TGCGCCACCTCACTACGTGCCGCCACAGATACGCAGTATTTT
clone_size: -
v_call: TRBV5-1
j_call: TRBJ2-3
d_call: -

cdr3_aa: CASSQDSRLSEAFF
cdr3_nt: TGCGCCAGCAGCCAAGACTCAAGACTCTCTGAAGCTTTCTTT
clone_size: -
v_call: TRBV4-1
j_call: TRBJ1-1
d_call: -

cdr3_aa: CASSLAGTSGTDTQYF
cdr3_nt: TGCGCCAGCAGCTTGGCGGGGACTAGCGGCACAGATACGCAGTATTTT
clone_size: -
v_call: TRBV5-1
j_call: TRBJ2-3
d_call: TRBD2

cdr3_aa: CASSLVEVAYEQYF
cdr3_nt: TGTGCCAGCAGCTTGGTAGAGGTGGCCTACGAGCAGTACTTC
clone_size: -
v_call: TRBV5-5
j_call: TRBJ2-7
d_call: -

cdr3_aa: CASSPGGTEAFF
cdr3_nt: TGTGCCAGCAGCCCCGGGGGCACTGAAGCTTTCTTT
clone_size: once
v_call: TRBV28
j_call: TRBJ1-1
d_call: -

cdr3_aa: CASSFPLWDRGDEQYF
cdr3_nt: TGTGCCAGCAGCTTTCCCCTTTGGGACAGGGGTGACGAGCAGTACTTC
clone_size: once
v_call: TRBV5-8
j_call: TRBJ2-7
d_call: TRBD1

cdr3_aa: CASSMREGGTDTQYF
cdr3_nt: TGCGCCAGCAGCATGCGGGAGGGGGGCACAGATACGCAGTATTTT
clone_size: once
v_call: TRBV5-1
j_call: TRBJ2-3
d_call: TRBD2

cdr3_aa: CASSVGTSGTYEQYF
cdr3_nt: TGTGCTAGCAGCGTCGGGACTAGCGGTACCTACGAGCAGTACTTC
clone_size: -
v_call: TRBV7-7
j_call: TRBJ2-7
d_call: TRBD2